The text below deals with one T cell receptor beta chain. This sample was included in a study of blood T cell repertoires in COVID-19. Per the study methods: Quantification of nucleated cells was approximated via reference gene primer amplification. The assay was immunoSEQ multiplex PCR, and TCRdb's table has in-frame clones only and misses some. D and trimming were read from the DNA, whereas the V and J calls and clone size are those reported in that table. The data show 200,000 to 250,000 clones, with about 90% seen just once and approximately 12% held by the top ten. This CDR3 is 18 amino acids long. CDR1 SGHRS and CDR2 YFSETQ come from the germline V gene. V was shortened by 4 bases and J by 0 bases, with 19 bases between the two germline ends.

This chain joins TRBV5-1 and TRBJ1-4; perhaps TRBD1 as D (6 bases). This TCR came from a woman in her late teens or twenties who had recovered from COVID-19. Sequencing used peripheral blood. Written as DNA, the CDR3 is TGCGCCAGCAGCCGGTGGGCTGGACAGACTGCAACTAATGAAAAACTGTTTTTT. It yields the protein CASSRWAGQTATNEKLFF. Combining the CDR3 with reference TRBV5-1 and TRBJ1-4 gives the whole variable domain KAGVTQTPRYLIKTRGQQVTLSCSPISGHRSVSWYQQTPGQGLQFLFEYFSETQRNKGNFPGRFSGRQFSNSRSEMNVSTLELGDSALYLCASSRWAGQTATNEKLFFGSGTQLSVL.